The TCR beta chain under discussion was sequenced for a study of shared clonotypes between healthy human individuals. Findings of the study overall: A reduction in generation probabilities was seen for non-shared clonotypes relative to those shared by all four donors. With few donors, the genetic and exposure-history diversity represented was limited.

Naive CD45RA+ and memory CD45RA-negative subsets were split from CD4+ cells. To note about this clone: What it binds is not known.

This CDR3 is 15 amino acids long. Deletions cut 0 bases from V and 5 bases from J, with 12 bases between. Per the germline V gene, CDR1 is SGHRS and CDR2 is YFSETQ. Sequencing was performed with immunoSEQ multiplex PCR; in TCRdb, only in-frame clones are kept and a portion is missing. The repertoire holds roughly 330,000 clones, with 74% as singletons. Sequenced sample: memory CD4+ T cells sorted from blood. Subset reported: CD45RA-negative fraction. This clonotype was sampled from a man between 25 and 39 years old in good health. The V gene is TRBV5-1, the J gene TRBJ2-1; D gene unclear. CDR3 bases: TGCGCCAGCAGCTTGGCGCCGCAGCCGAACAATGAGCAGTTCTTC. This translates into CASSLAPQPNNEQFF.